This entry concerns a single TCR beta chain. Trimming cost V 4 bases and J 3 bases; bases outside gene matches: 10. The CDR3 length is 16 residues. Looked up from germline, CDR1 is SGHDT and CDR2 is YYEEEE. The entry originates in a study of blood T cell repertoires in COVID-19. Study context: The samples span acute and convalescent COVID-19 from the United States, Italy and Spain.

In the authors' workflow: Amplifying reference gene primers gave estimates of nucleated cell counts. The protocol was immunoSEQ multiplex PCR, while the TCRdb copy is restricted to in-frame clones and leaves out a portion. V and J calls and clone size come straight from that table; D and trimming were deduced from the DNA. Of roughly 330,000 clones in the sample, roughly 86% were seen once. Among Cohort 3 donors, those recovered had two negative PCRs, clearance, or symptom resolution. The sequencing sample was made of PBMCs or T cells enriched from blood (not recorded which). The sequence derives from a woman aged 30 to 39 who had recovered from COVID-19. V and J are TRBV5-6 and TRBJ2-7; 10 bases are shared with TRBD1. CDR3 amino acids: CASSRGTGDYFYEQYF. The CDR3 coding sequence is TGTGCCAGCAGCCGCGGGACAGGGGATTATTTCTACGAGCAGTACTTC.